A single sample is the source of the 26 T cell receptor beta chains below, sequenced in a study of cytomegalovirus exposure and HLA in healthy donors. TCRdb keeps only in-frame clones here, not all; method: immunoSEQ multiplex PCR. The sample holds hundreds of thousands of clones, approximately 90% seen once. The sequenced material came from PBMCs. Every receptor here comes from a woman between 18 and 29 years old in good health and CMV-seronegative.

The chain recombines TRBV19 with TRBJ2-1; maybe TRBD1 (7 bases). The CDR3 has 14 amino acids. Germline CDR1 reads LNHDA; CDR2 reads SQIVND (reference sequence). V was cut by 0 bases and J by 9 bases, with 12 bases left in between. The CDR3 DNA sequence: TGTGCCAGTAGTATAGATCATCAGGGGGGTGAGCAGTTCTTC. Translating it yields CASSIDHQGGEQFF.

This chain joins TRBV4-1 and TRBJ2-5; a weak D match, TRBD2 (6 bases). Trimming took off 2 bases at V and 7 bases at J, with 23 bases between the two ends. This CDR3 is built from 17 residues. The germline CDR1 and CDR2 sequences are MGHRA and YSYEKL. CDR3 nucleotides: TGCGCCAGCAGCCAATCGGAGGGTCCACCCGGATCGCGGACCCAGTACTTC. Translating it yields CASSQSEGPPGSRTQYF.

The chain links TRBV5-1 to TRBJ1-1, with 8 bases identical to TRBD1. Germline V gene data show CDR1 as SGHRS and CDR2 as YFSETQ. V lost 4 bases to trimming and J lost 1 base; unmatched junction nucleotides: 3. The CDR3 consists of 14 residues. The CDR3 spells CASSQGTGNTEAFF. The CDR3, as DNA: TGCGCCAGCAGCCAAGGGACAGGGAACACTGAAGCTTTCTTT.

J is TRBJ2-5 and V is TRBV28; a possible D gene is TRBD1 (5 bases). This CDR3 is built from 13 residues. Germline loops: CDR1 MDHEN, CDR2 SYDVKM. V dropped 5 bases and J dropped 7 bases, with 14 bases sitting between them. DNA of the CDR3: TGTGCCAGCAGTCAGGGTCCCCTAGGGACCCAGTACTTC. Translating it yields CASSQGPLGTQYF.

The CDR3 spells CASSIGALAGVSGANVLTF. CDR3 bases: TGTGCCAGTAGTATAGGGGCACTAGCGGGGGTCTCTGGGGCCAACGTCCTGACTTTC. The gene calls are TRBV19 and TRBJ2-6, with 11 bases fitting TRBD2. The CDR3 runs 19 residues. Germline V gene lookup returns CDR1 LNHDA and CDR2 SQIVND (reference sequence). The V gene end was trimmed by 1 base and the J gene end by 0 bases; junction bases not matched to a gene: 5.

CDR3 in DNA: TGTGCCAGCAGCTTCTACGCCGGACCTACTGGCGGGGATACGCAGTATTTT. Its translation is CASSFYAGPTGGDTQYF. V usage is TRBV5-4 and J usage is TRBJ2-3, with D perhaps matching TRBD2 (5 bases). CDR1 SGHNT and CDR2 YYREEE come from the germline V gene (reference sequence). The germline V and J ends were trimmed by 2 bases and 6 bases, with 22 bases remaining between them. The CDR3 runs to 17 residues.

The chain combines TRBV4-2 with TRBJ2-3; D ambiguous. V gave up 3 bases and J gave up 4 bases, with 17 bases separating them. CDR3 size: 16 residues. Germline lookup yields CDR1 LGHNA and CDR2 YNFKEQ. Written as DNA, the CDR3 is TGTGCCAGCAGCCAGTTTGGGCGTTCGAGTGCAGATACGCAGTATTTT. Translation gives CASSQFGRSSADTQYF.

The rearrangement uses TRBV27 and TRBJ2-2; D call uncertain. The germline V gene encodes CDR1 MNHEY and CDR2 SMNVEV (reference sequence). This CDR3 comprises 13 residues. V was clipped by 3 bases and J by 1 base, with 3 bases between them. The CDR3 DNA sequence: TGTGCCAGCAGTTTCAAGAACACCGGGGAGCTGTTTTTT. Translation gives CASSFKNTGELFF.

V gene TRBV10-3 combines with J gene TRBJ1-2, with D perhaps TRBD1 (6 bases). The CDR3 totals 16 residues. The V gene's germline CDR1 is ENHRY and CDR2 SYGVKD. V lost 2 bases and J lost 4, with 17 bases in between. The CDR3 is CAISEGGSRESYGYTF. The CDR3 DNA follows: TGTGCCATCAGTGAGGGGGGCAGCAGAGAAAGCTATGGCTACACCTTC.

The chain links TRBV4-1 to TRBJ2-2; perhaps TRBD2 as D (7 bases). There are 17 residues in the CDR3. Germline CDR1 reads MGHRA; CDR2 reads YSYEKL. V was trimmed by 0 bases and J by 7 bases, leaving 18 bases between them. CDR3 loop: CASSQEMGAGEGGELFF. The CDR3 nucleotides read TGCGCCAGCAGCCAAGAGATGGGGGCGGGAGAAGGCGGGGAGCTGTTTTTT.

The chain uses TRBV6-5 and TRBJ1-3; 7 positions match TRBD1. Germline CDR1 and CDR2: MNHEY and SVGAGI. The V and J ends lost 4 bases and 8 bases, in that order; junction bases with no gene match: 8. This CDR3 contains 14 residues. This CDR3 is CASSFGTVGDTIYF. For the CDR3, the DNA is TGTGCCAGCAGTTTCGGGACAGTTGGCGACACCATATATTTT.

This chain connects TRBV5-3 to TRBJ1-4; 8 bases line up with TRBD1. TRBV5-3 is assigned to the ORF class and has an uncertain function. J gave up 3 bases and V 7 bases, and 11 bases lay outside the gene matches. There are 16 residues in the CDR3. As DNA, the CDR3 is TGTGCCAGAGCAAACCCGTCGACAGGGGCTAATGAAAAACTGTTTTTT. This encodes CARANPSTGANEKLFF.

The rearrangement joins TRBV28 to TRBJ2-5; TRBD2 aligns across 10 bases. Per germline, CDR1 MDHEN and CDR2 SYDVKM. V shed 5 bases and J 5 bases; nucleotides not matched to a gene: 11. This CDR3 is built from 16 residues. The CDR3 DNA sequence: TGTGCCAGCAGTCCCGGGGTAGCGGGGGGCACGGAGACCCAGTACTTC. It codes for CASSPGVAGGTETQYF.

The chain employs TRBV1 and TRBJ2-5; TRBD2 was called by the table and not checked on the DNA. TRBV1 is a recognized pseudogene. CDR3 length equals 17 residues. The CDR3 protein is CTSSQEGLAGGQETQYF. CDR3 DNA sequence: TGCACCAGCAGCCAAGAGGGGCTAGCGGGAGGCCAAGAGACCCAGTACTTC.

V is TRBV7-6 and J is TRBJ1-1; weak D call: TRBD1 (5 bases). CDR1 is SGHVS and CDR2 is FNYEAQ in the germline V gene. This CDR3 comprises 16 residues. Trimming stripped 4 bases from V and 1 base from J, with 16 bases between. CDR3 loop: CASSSRGRQGNTEAFF. Written as DNA, the CDR3 is TGTGCCAGCAGCTCCCGAGGCCGCCAGGGGAACACTGAAGCTTTCTTT.

The CDR3 sequence is CASRVAGAPYEQYF. The CDR3 DNA sequence: TGTGCCAGCAGGGTAGCGGGGGCCCCCTACGAGCAGTACTTC. V usage is TRBV2 and J usage is TRBJ2-7; 9 bases map to TRBD2. V lost 6 bases to trimming and J lost 2 bases; unmatched junction nucleotides: 5. Germline-derived CDR1 and CDR2 are SNHLY and FYNNEI. The CDR3 contains 14 residues.

This chain links TRBV6-1 with TRBJ2-7; 9 bases line up with TRBD1. The germline V gene has CDR1 MNHNS and CDR2 SASEGT. Germline trimming cut 8 bases from V and 7 bases from J; bases unmatched to any gene: 12. This CDR3 contains 14 residues. This CDR3 reads CASPGQGPPGEQYF. In DNA form, the CDR3 reads TGTGCCAGCCCCGGACAGGGGCCCCCAGGGGAGCAGTACTTC.

CDR3 DNA sequence: TGTGCCAGCAGCTTAATTGGGAGTAGGGATGAGCAGTTCTTC. Translating gives CASSLIGSRDEQFF. The chain carries TRBV7-9 and TRBJ2-1; perhaps TRBD2 as D (5 bases). V was clipped by 2 bases and J by 8 bases, with 13 bases between them. CDR3 length equals 14 residues. Germline V gives CDR1 SEHNR, CDR2 FQNEAQ (reference sequence).

Here the CDR3 DNA reads TGTGCCAGCAGCTTGGTGGGGGGGATAGAGACCCAGTACTTC. It codes for CASSLVGGIETQYF. The chain has TRBV5-6 and TRBJ2-5, with 7 bases lining up with TRBD2. With V trimmed by 0 bases and J by 4 bases, 3 bases remained unmatched. The CDR3 is 14 amino acids. Germline V lookup: CDR1 SGHDT, CDR2 YYEEEE.

This chain connects TRBV4-1 to TRBJ2-2; D remains ambiguous. V shed 1 base and J shed 1 base, with 10 bases lying between them. Germline V CDR1 and CDR2: MGHRA, YSYEKL. CDR3 length: 16 amino acids. The CDR3: CASSQGPRRNTGELFF. The CDR3 DNA follows: TGCGCCAGCAGCCAAGGCCCCCGGAGGAACACCGGGGAGCTGTTTTTT.

This clone was seen a few times. The chain employs TRBV27 and TRBJ1-2; 8 bases agree with TRBD1. The J segment lost 6 bases and the V segment lost 4 bases, leaving 4 bases of the junction unmatched. This CDR3 has 13 residues. Germline V gene sequence: CDR1 MNHEY, CDR2 SMNVEV (reference sequence). The CDR3 loop reads CASSYDRGNGYTF. As DNA, the CDR3 is TGTGCCAGCAGTTATGACAGGGGAAATGGCTACACCTTC.

This clone showed up just once. The same CDR3 is also encoded by other DNA sequences in this sample. V is TRBV9 and J is TRBJ1-1, with TRBD1 identical over 10 bases. The CDR3 is 15 residues long. The V and J ends lost 4 bases and 1 base, in that order; junction bases with no gene match: 4. Per the germline V gene, CDR1 is SGDLS and CDR2 is YYNGEE. The CDR3 DNA is TGTGCCAGCAGCCGGGGACAGGGGAGGAACACTGAAGCTTTCTTT. Protein product: CASSRGQGRNTEAFF.

This sequence joins TRBV7-6 and TRBJ1-2; D ambiguous. The V gene's germline CDR1 is SGHVS and CDR2 FNYEAQ. The V gene lost 3 bases and the J gene lost 0 bases, with 5 bases spanning the gap. This CDR3 is built from 13 residues. The CDR3 sequence: CASSFGSNYGYTF. The CDR3, as DNA: TGTGCCAGCAGCTTCGGGTCTAACTATGGCTACACCTTC.

The chain is built from TRBV10-3 and TRBJ2-1; 10 bases are a match to TRBD1. Looked up from germline, CDR1 is ENHRY and CDR2 is SYGVKD. The ends lost 3 bases at V and 7 bases at J; junction bases unmatched: 9. The CDR3 is made up of 16 amino acids. This CDR3 reads CAISDRQGAMVNEQFF. The CDR3 DNA sequence: TGTGCCATCAGTGACCGACAGGGGGCTATGGTAAATGAGCAGTTCTTC.

CDR3 amino acids: CASQDRGYNEQFF. The CDR3 DNA reads TGCGCCAGCCAGGACAGGGGCTACAATGAGCAGTTCTTC. The rearrangement uses TRBV10-2 and TRBJ2-1; TRBD1 aligns across 9 bases. The CDR3 contains 13 residues. The V and J ends lost 8 bases and 3 bases, in that order; junction bases with no gene match: 2. Germline-derived CDR1 and CDR2 are WSHSY and SAAADI.

The rearrangement links TRBV19 to TRBJ2-3, with 8 bases that match TRBD1. Germline-derived CDR1 and CDR2 are LNHDA and SQIVND (reference sequence). This CDR3 contains 13 residues. V gave up 5 bases and J gave up 6 bases; unmatched junction bases: 4. CDR3 amino acids: CASSFQGADTQYF. CDR3 nucleotides: TGTGCCAGTAGTTTCCAGGGGGCCGATACGCAGTATTTT.